Listed below are T cell receptor beta chains from one sample, sequenced in a study of blood T cell repertoires in COVID-19. Assay: immunoSEQ multiplex PCR; the TCRdb copy retains only in-frame clones and omits some. The sample has roughly 80,000 clones, roughly 80% seen once; the top ten hold 18%. Sequencing input: peripheral blood. These receptor sequences come from a woman aged 60-75 years with acute or convalescent COVID-19. Each CDR3 is given with its conserved first and last residue. The D gene is left open where the match is weak. Rows give clone size only sometimes, using once, few, many, or a class for an expanded clone.

v_call: TRBV18; d_call: TRBD1; j_call: TRBJ2-2; clone_size: .; cdr3_length: 17; cdr3_aa: CASSPPTGTGITGELFF; cdr3_nt: TGTGCCAGCTCACCACCAACCGGGACAGGGATCACCGGGGAGCTGTTTTTT
v_call: TRBV7-7; d_call: TRBD2; j_call: TRBJ2-2; clone_size: few; cdr3_length: 15; cdr3_aa: CASSPGLAGTGELFF; cdr3_nt: TGTGCCAGCAGCCCGGGACTAGCGGGCACCGGGGAGCTGTTTTTT
v_call: TRBV5-5; d_call: TRBD1; j_call: TRBJ1-5; clone_size: .; cdr3_length: 17; cdr3_aa: CASSLVLPTGLNQPQHF; cdr3_nt: TGTGCCAGCAGCTTGGTGCTTCCGACAGGGCTAAATCAGCCCCAGCATTTT
v_call: TRBV5-1; d_call: .; j_call: TRBJ1-1; clone_size: .; cdr3_length: 15; cdr3_aa: CASSPRQAIGTEAFF; cdr3_nt: TGCGCCAGCAGCCCGAGACAGGCAATTGGCACTGAAGCTTTCTTT
v_call: TRBV7-8; d_call: TRBD1; j_call: TRBJ2-4; clone_size: .; cdr3_length: 14; cdr3_aa: CASSATGNKNIQYF; cdr3_nt: TGTGCCAGCAGCGCGACAGGGAATAAAAACATTCAGTACTTC
v_call: TRBV9; d_call: .; j_call: TRBJ2-1; clone_size: .; cdr3_length: 14; cdr3_aa: CASRPGAGYNEQFF; cdr3_nt: TGTGCCAGCAGACCAGGGGCAGGCTACAATGAGCAGTTCTTC
v_call: TRBV23-1; d_call: .; j_call: TRBJ1-1; clone_size: .; cdr3_length: 14; cdr3_aa: CASRRTGYNTEAFF; cdr3_nt: TGCGCCAGCAGGCGAACAGGGTATAACACTGAAGCTTTCTTT
v_call: TRBV25-1; d_call: .; j_call: TRBJ1-2; clone_size: .; cdr3_length: 14; cdr3_aa: CASSALTAGYGYTF; cdr3_nt: TGTGCCAGCAGTGCTCTAACTGCAGGCTATGGCTACACCTTC
v_call: TRBV5-5; d_call: .; j_call: TRBJ1-5; clone_size: once; cdr3_length: 15; cdr3_aa: CASSRVAQVDQPQHF; cdr3_nt: TGTGCCAGCAGCCGAGTGGCACAGGTTGATCAGCCCCAGCATTTT
v_call: TRBV28; d_call: TRBD1; j_call: TRBJ2-6; clone_size: .; cdr3_length: 18; cdr3_aa: CASRPYRGPSSGANVLTF; cdr3_nt: TGTGCCAGCAGGCCGTACAGGGGGCCTAGCTCTGGGGCCAACGTCCTGACTTTC
v_call: TRBV5-5; d_call: .; j_call: TRBJ1-5; clone_size: .; cdr3_length: 16; cdr3_aa: CASSSGLMKSNQPQHF; cdr3_nt: TGTGCCAGCAGCTCCGGACTCATGAAAAGCAATCAGCCCCAGCATTTT
v_call: TRBV5-4; d_call: TRBD1; j_call: TRBJ2-2; clone_size: .; cdr3_length: 16; cdr3_aa: CASSLVAGGAVGELFF; cdr3_nt: TGTGCCAGCAGCTTGGTGGCAGGGGGCGCGGTCGGGGAGCTGTTTTTT
v_call: TRBV30; d_call: TRBD1; j_call: TRBJ1-5; clone_size: .; cdr3_length: 13; cdr3_aa: CAWSPRGLQPQHF; cdr3_nt: TGTGCCTGGAGTCCCAGGGGGCTTCAGCCCCAGCATTTT
v_call: TRBV7-9; d_call: .; j_call: TRBJ2-7; clone_size: .; cdr3_length: 17; cdr3_aa: CASSLGDLTGSSYEQYF; cdr3_nt: TGTGCCAGCAGCTTAGGGGATTTGACAGGTTCCTCCTACGAGCAGTACTTC
v_call: TRBV5-1; d_call: TRBD2; j_call: TRBJ2-5; clone_size: .; cdr3_length: 17; cdr3_aa: CASSLGIGASGQETQYF; cdr3_nt: TGCGCCAGCAGCTTGGGAATCGGGGCTAGCGGCCAAGAGACCCAGTACTTC
v_call: TRBV7-2; d_call: TRBD1; j_call: TRBJ2-5; clone_size: few; cdr3_length: 15; cdr3_aa: CASSVDRGRDETQYF; cdr3_nt: TGTGCCAGCAGCGTGGACAGGGGGCGGGATGAGACCCAGTACTTC
v_call: TRBV11-3; d_call: TRBD2; j_call: TRBJ2-2; clone_size: .; cdr3_length: 14; cdr3_aa: CASSRGRDTGELFF; cdr3_nt: TGTGCCAGCAGCCGCGGGAGAGACACCGGGGAGCTGTTTTTT
v_call: TRBV6-1; d_call: TRBD1; j_call: TRBJ1-1; clone_size: .; cdr3_length: 15; cdr3_aa: CASSDPGQMNTEAFF; cdr3_nt: TGTGCCAGCAGTGACCCGGGACAGATGAACACTGAAGCTTTCTTT
v_call: TRBV9; d_call: TRBD2; j_call: TRBJ2-5; clone_size: .; cdr3_length: 14; cdr3_aa: CASSVGLAKETQYF; cdr3_nt: TGTGCCAGCAGCGTCGGACTAGCGAAAGAGACCCAGTACTTC
v_call: TRBV18; d_call: TRBD1; j_call: TRBJ2-7; clone_size: .; cdr3_length: 15; cdr3_aa: CASSPAGTGSEEQYF; cdr3_nt: TGTGCCAGCTCACCGGCCGGGACAGGGTCTGAGGAGCAGTACTTC
v_call: TRBV7-2; d_call: TRBD1; j_call: TRBJ2-5; clone_size: .; cdr3_length: 17; cdr3_aa: CASSSPSGTGFKETQYF; cdr3_nt: TGTGCCAGCAGCTCCCCGTCAGGGACAGGGTTCAAAGAGACCCAGTACTTC
v_call: TRBV5-1; d_call: .; j_call: TRBJ1-1; clone_size: many; cdr3_length: 15; cdr3_aa: CASSSDFQGFAEAFF; cdr3_nt: TGCGCCAGCAGCTCCGACTTCCAGGGTTTCGCTGAAGCTTTCTTT
v_call: TRBV29-1; d_call: .; j_call: TRBJ2-3; clone_size: .; cdr3_length: 15; cdr3_aa: CSVGADGGLTDTQYF; cdr3_nt: TGCAGCGTTGGGGCAGATGGCGGGCTCACAGATACGCAGTATTTT
v_call: TRBV10-2; d_call: TRBD1; j_call: TRBJ1-2; clone_size: many; cdr3_length: 14; cdr3_aa: CASSDLTGGSGYTF; cdr3_nt: TGCGCCAGCAGCGACCTGACAGGGGGAAGTGGCTACACCTTC
v_call: TRBV2; d_call: .; j_call: TRBJ1-2; clone_size: once; cdr3_length: 12; cdr3_aa: CASSLEIYGYTF; cdr3_nt: TGTGCCAGCAGTCTCGAGATCTATGGCTACACCTTC
v_call: TRBV18; d_call: TRBD2; j_call: TRBJ2-5; clone_size: .; cdr3_length: 16; cdr3_aa: CASSETSGDNQETQYF; cdr3_nt: TGTGCCAGCTCGGAAACTAGCGGGGACAACCAAGAGACCCAGTACTTC
v_call: TRBV6-2/TRBV6-3; d_call: TRBD2; j_call: TRBJ2-7; clone_size: few; cdr3_length: 16; cdr3_aa: CASSRPPRGAGGEQYF; cdr3_nt: TGTGCCAGCAGCCGCCCCCCCCGGGGGGCGGGGGGGGAGCAGTACTTC
v_call: TRBV19; d_call: TRBD1; j_call: TRBJ1-3; clone_size: .; cdr3_length: 16; cdr3_aa: CASSLTGGGSGNTIYF; cdr3_nt: TGTGCCAGTAGTCTAACAGGGGGTGGATCTGGAAACACCATATATTTT
v_call: TRBV11-2; d_call: TRBD1; j_call: TRBJ2-1; clone_size: .; cdr3_length: 13; cdr3_aa: CASSLDRANEQFF; cdr3_nt: TGTGCCAGCAGCTTGGACAGGGCAAATGAGCAGTTCTTC
v_call: TRBV5-1; d_call: .; j_call: TRBJ2-6; clone_size: .; cdr3_length: 19; cdr3_aa: CASSLVRQHLGSGANVLTF; cdr3_nt: TGCGCCAGCAGCTTGGTCCGACAGCACCTAGGATCTGGGGCCAACGTCCTGACTTTC
v_call: TRBV14; d_call: TRBD1; j_call: TRBJ1-1; clone_size: few; cdr3_length: 13; cdr3_aa: CASSPQGTTEAFF; cdr3_nt: TGTGCCAGCAGTCCACAGGGGACCACTGAAGCTTTCTTT
v_call: TRBV4-1; d_call: TRBD1; j_call: TRBJ2-1; clone_size: .; cdr3_length: 15; cdr3_aa: CASSQPGTGYNEQFF; cdr3_nt: TGCGCCAGCAGCCAACCCGGGACAGGTTACAATGAGCAGTTCTTC
v_call: TRBV5-1; d_call: .; j_call: TRBJ2-5; clone_size: .; cdr3_length: 14; cdr3_aa: CASSKSSYQETQYF; cdr3_nt: TGCGCCAGCAGCAAATCTAGCTACCAAGAGACCCAGTACTTC
v_call: TRBV7-2; d_call: TRBD2; j_call: TRBJ2-1; clone_size: few; cdr3_length: 14; cdr3_aa: CASSFYGGNNEQFF; cdr3_nt: TGTGCCAGCAGCTTCTACGGGGGGAACAATGAGCAGTTCTTC
v_call: TRBV11-3; d_call: .; j_call: TRBJ2-7; clone_size: .; cdr3_length: 13; cdr3_aa: CASSPGSSYEQYF; cdr3_nt: TGTGCCAGCAGTCCCGGGAGCTCCTACGAGCAGTACTTC
v_call: TRBV5-5; d_call: .; j_call: TRBJ2-6; clone_size: .; cdr3_length: 16; cdr3_aa: CASSLQGLSGANVLTF; cdr3_nt: TGTGCCAGCAGCTTACAGGGCCTATCTGGGGCCAACGTCCTGACTTTC
v_call: TRBV5-1; d_call: .; j_call: TRBJ2-1; clone_size: .; cdr3_length: 13; cdr3_aa: CASSLVRDNEQFF; cdr3_nt: TGCGCCAGCAGCTTAGTCCGGGATAATGAGCAGTTCTTC
v_call: TRBV5-6; d_call: .; j_call: TRBJ1-2; clone_size: .; cdr3_length: 15; cdr3_aa: CASSIGRSGNYGYTF; cdr3_nt: TGTGCCAGCAGTATTGGCAGGAGCGGGAACTATGGCTACACCTTC
v_call: TRBV5-1; d_call: .; j_call: TRBJ2-2; clone_size: .; cdr3_length: 18; cdr3_aa: CASSLVIRRLQGTGELFF; cdr3_nt: TGCGCCAGCAGCTTGGTGATCCGCCGACTGCAGGGCACCGGGGAGCTGTTTTTT
v_call: TRBV7-2; d_call: .; j_call: TRBJ2-3; clone_size: once; cdr3_length: 16; cdr3_aa: CASSLALGGGTDTQYF; cdr3_nt: TGTGCCAGCAGCTTAGCGCTTGGCGGGGGCACAGATACGCAGTATTTT
v_call: TRBV6-5; d_call: .; j_call: TRBJ1-1; clone_size: .; cdr3_length: 13; cdr3_aa: CASTRGMNTEAFF; cdr3_nt: TGTGCCAGCACCCGGGGGATGAACACTGAAGCTTTCTTT
v_call: TRBV5-1; d_call: TRBD1; j_call: TRBJ2-7; clone_size: .; cdr3_length: 13; cdr3_aa: CASSLRDSYEQYF; cdr3_nt: TGCGCCAGCAGCCTAAGGGACAGCTACGAGCAGTACTTC
v_call: TRBV11-2; d_call: .; j_call: TRBJ2-3; clone_size: .; cdr3_length: 12; cdr3_aa: CASSLVQDTQYF; cdr3_nt: TGTGCCAGCAGCTTAGTCCAAGATACGCAGTATTTT
v_call: TRBV29-1; d_call: .; j_call: TRBJ1-4; clone_size: .; cdr3_length: 14; cdr3_aa: CSVEDPGEGEKLFF; cdr3_nt: TGCAGCGTTGAAGATCCTGGAGAAGGTGAAAAACTGTTTTTT
v_call: TRBV6-2/TRBV6-3; d_call: .; j_call: TRBJ1-2; clone_size: .; cdr3_length: 13; cdr3_aa: CASSLVQGYGYTF; cdr3_nt: TGTGCCAGCAGTCTCGTACAGGGCTATGGCTACACCTTC
v_call: TRBV11-2; d_call: .; j_call: TRBJ1-1; clone_size: .; cdr3_length: 15; cdr3_aa: CASSLAAGQNTEAFF; cdr3_nt: TGTGCCAGCAGCTTAGCAGCTGGGCAGAACACTGAAGCTTTCTTT
v_call: TRBV3-1/TRBV3-2; d_call: TRBD1; j_call: TRBJ2-1; clone_size: .; cdr3_length: 15; cdr3_aa: CASSQVPDRGHEQFF; cdr3_nt: TGTGCCAGCAGCCAAGTGCCGGACAGGGGTCATGAGCAGTTCTTC